The rows below give T cell receptor beta chains drawn from one sample of a study of identical twins. TCRdb re-called the 5' RACE reads through MiXCR, storing one row per CDR3 protein. Among about 490,000 distinct CDR3 sequences listed, approximately 16% were seen once. The same sample was also used in a study of yellow fever vaccine responses in identical twins.

The sample consisted of CD4+ T cells sorted from blood. All receptors come from a woman under 30 in good health. The CDR3 runs from the conserved cysteine through the conserved F or W. Each record gives: clone size, V gene, J gene, D gene, CDR3 DNA, CDR3 protein. D genes are given only for firm matches. Clone size is given for some rows only: seen once, a few or many times, or a class if the clone is expanded.

abundance: few; v_gene: TRBV2; j_gene: TRBJ2-3; d_gene: TRBD2; CDR3nt: TGTGCCAGCAGACAGACTAGCGGGAGCCAAGGGGATACGCAGTATTTT; CDR3aa: CASRQTSGSQGDTQYF
abundance: few; v_gene: TRBV4-1; j_gene: TRBJ2-3; d_gene: NA; CDR3nt: TGCGCCAGCAGCCCCCAGTTGGGGGGCGGGAAAGATACGCAGTATTTT; CDR3aa: CASSPQLGGGKDTQYF
abundance: NA; v_gene: TRBV12-3/TRBV12-4; j_gene: TRBJ2-1; d_gene: NA; CDR3nt: TGTGCCAGCAGTTCCAGGGTTAGCGCCCATGAGCAGTTCTTC; CDR3aa: CASSSRVSAHEQFF
abundance: many; v_gene: TRBV21-1; j_gene: TRBJ2-1; d_gene: NA; CDR3nt: TGTGCCAGCAGCAAAGGGCGGCAGAAAGTTAGCTCCTACAATGAGCAGTTCTTC; CDR3aa: CASSKGRQKVSSYNEQFF
abundance: few; v_gene: TRBV3-1; j_gene: TRBJ1-3; d_gene: NA; CDR3nt: TGTGCCAGCAGCCAAGTTCGGGACACCATATATTTT; CDR3aa: CASSQVRDTIYF
abundance: NA; v_gene: TRBV6-1; j_gene: TRBJ2-4; d_gene: NA; CDR3nt: TGTGCCAGCCGGTCCGGGGCGGGGAACCTAGCCAAAAACATTCAGTACTTC; CDR3aa: CASRSGAGNLAKNIQYF
abundance: NA; v_gene: TRBV19; j_gene: TRBJ2-7; d_gene: TRBD1; CDR3nt: TGTGCCAGTAGTATTGTGACAGGGGTCGAGCAGTACTTC; CDR3aa: CASSIVTGVEQYF
abundance: many; v_gene: TRBV5-1; j_gene: TRBJ2-2; d_gene: NA; CDR3nt: TGCGCCAGCAGCTTCCGATCTAGCGGCGAGGGGGACACCGGGGAGCTGTTTTTT; CDR3aa: CASSFRSSGEGDTGELFF
abundance: NA; v_gene: TRBV7-2; j_gene: TRBJ2-7; d_gene: NA; CDR3nt: TGTGCCAGCAGCTTAACGCAGGGAGGACACGAGCAGTACTTC; CDR3aa: CASSLTQGGHEQYF
abundance: many; v_gene: TRBV12-3/TRBV12-4; j_gene: TRBJ1-1; d_gene: NA; CDR3nt: TGTGCCAGCAGATCTGGGCAGGGGTCGGGCACTGAAGCTTTCTTT; CDR3aa: CASRSGQGSGTEAFF
abundance: many; v_gene: TRBV6-5; j_gene: TRBJ1-2; d_gene: NA; CDR3nt: TGTGCCAGCAGTTATCAGGGAAACTATGGCTACACCTTC; CDR3aa: CASSYQGNYGYTF
abundance: NA; v_gene: TRBV29-1; j_gene: TRBJ2-2; d_gene: NA; CDR3nt: TGCAGCGTTGTTCTCCCTCCGAACACCGGGGAGCTGTTTTTT; CDR3aa: CSVVLPPNTGELFF
abundance: NA; v_gene: TRBV5-1; j_gene: TRBJ2-3; d_gene: NA; CDR3nt: TGCGCCAGCAGCTTGGAGAAACCAGATACGCAGTATTTT; CDR3aa: CASSLEKPDTQYF
abundance: many; v_gene: TRBV15; j_gene: TRBJ2-2; d_gene: NA; CDR3nt: TGTGCCACCAGCGTACCCCTGTCGGGGAAGAACACCGGGGAGCTGTTTTTT; CDR3aa: CATSVPLSGKNTGELFF
abundance: NA; v_gene: TRBV6-1; j_gene: TRBJ2-7; d_gene: TRBD1; CDR3nt: TGTGCCAGCTCAAGCACCGGGACAGGGTCGAGGGAGCAGTACTTC; CDR3aa: CASSSTGTGSREQYF
abundance: NA; v_gene: TRBV7-2; j_gene: TRBJ1-1; d_gene: TRBD1; CDR3nt: TGTGCCAGCAGCCGACCGGGACAGATGAACACTGAAGCTTTCTTT; CDR3aa: CASSRPGQMNTEAFF